This record covers a single T cell receptor beta chain. This entry belongs to a study of CD8+ T cells in alopecia areata. Documented treatment: oral pan-JAK inhibitor, 5-10 mg twice daily. Sequencing used cDNA as its template, made by extracting RNA and reverse transcribing it. Assay used: immunoSEQ multiplex PCR; TCRdb lists only in-frame clones, some missing. The sample carries 150,000 to 200,000 clones, roughly 60% recorded once. The CDR3 totals 10 residues. Per germline, CDR1 DFQATT and CDR2 SNEGSKA (reference sequence). This chain joins TRBV20-1 and TRBJ2-3; D is uncertain. The source is a human donor with alopecia areata. The material was CD4+ T cells sorted from blood, obtained around week 47, from a patient treated with tofacitinib. CDR3: CSGKTDTQYF. The CDR3, as DNA: TGCAGCGGTAAAACAGATACGCAGTATTTT.